Below are 14 T cell receptor beta chains sequenced from a single sample in a study of molecular identifiers for immune sequencing clone quantification. Each CDR3 protein is one row after TCRdb ran MiXCR on the PCR reads. The table lists around 320,000 distinct CDR3 sequences, about 23% of them singletons, with roughly 0.7% in the top ten. Specimen: naive CD8+ T cells from blood, with Jurkat cell RNA spiked in. Regarding subset: FACS-sorted CD8+CD4-CCR7+CD45RA+ naive T cells. The receptors come from a human donor in good health. Some libraries in this study had Jurkat cell RNA spiked in.

This clonotype was recorded once. Germline and junction disagree at one end, which may indicate a read error. The CDR3 coding sequence is TGTGCCAGCTACGGACAGGGGGTAAACGAGCGGTACTTC. Its translation is CASYGQGVNERYF. The V gene is TRBV6-5, the J gene TRBJ2-7; TRBD1 matches at 10 bases. The length of the CDR3 is 13 residues. Germline values: CDR1 MNHEY, CDR2 SVGAGI.

This clonotype was observed many times. The chain is built from TRBV7-8 and TRBJ2-3; D is undetermined. The CDR3 consists of 12 residues. Germline V gene data show CDR1 as SGHVS and CDR2 as FQNEAQ. V shed 5 bases and J shed 2 bases, with 5 bases lying between them. The CDR3 loop is CASSVPTDTQYF. The CDR3 DNA sequence: TGTGCCAGCAGCGTCCCCACAGATACGCAGTATTTT.

This clonotype turned up a few times. The gene calls are TRBV11-3 and TRBJ2-5; D ambiguous. CDR3 size: 15 residues. With 5 bases removed from V and 2 bases from J, the gap between germline ends came to 15 bases. Looked up from germline, CDR1 is SGHNT and CDR2 is YENEEA. The CDR3 nucleotides read TGTGCCAGCAGCCAAGGAAGAACCTATCAAGAGACCCAGTACTTC. It encodes CASSQGRTYQETQYF.

This clonotype was detected ten times or more. The V and J genes are TRBV13 and TRBJ1-1; D call uncertain. Trimming cost V 7 bases and J 1 base, with 10 bases left between them. This CDR3 region has 13 residues. The germline V gene encodes CDR1 PRHDT and CDR2 FYEKMQ (reference sequence). Written as DNA, the CDR3 is TGTGCCAGCACCCCGTCGGGGAACACTGAAGCTTTCTTT. This gives the protein CASTPSGNTEAFF.

This clonotype was seen ten or more times. The chain is built from TRBV4-1 and TRBJ2-7; 7 bases are a match to TRBD1. The CDR3 runs 13 residues. V trimming: 5 bases; J trimming: 6 bases; junction bases outside the gene matches: 7. Germline values: CDR1 MGHRA, CDR2 YSYEKL. CDR3 sequence: CASSYSTGFEQYF. As DNA, the CDR3 is TGCGCCAGCAGCTACTCGACAGGGTTCGAGCAGTACTTC.

The chain combines TRBV6-6 with TRBJ2-5; 7 bases match TRBD2. This CDR3 spans 12 amino acids. Losses at the gene ends were 8 bases for V and 5 bases for J; bases not matched to a gene: 5. Germline V gives CDR1 MNHNY, CDR2 SVGAGI (reference sequence). This CDR3 is CASGGDFETQYF. As DNA, the CDR3 is TGTGCCAGCGGGGGGGATTTTGAGACCCAGTACTTC.

This clonotype was counted at least ten times. V is TRBV28 and J is TRBJ2-7; no clear D. The CDR3 is 12 amino acids. CDR1 is MDHEN, CDR2 SYDVKM, per germline. Trimming stripped 8 bases from V and 2 bases from J, with 10 bases between. The CDR3 reads CASGFDTYEQYF. CDR3 in DNA: TGTGCCAGCGGGTTCGATACCTACGAGCAGTACTTC. Full variable domain (missing parts from reference TRBV28 and TRBJ2-7): DVKVTQSSRYLVKRTGEKVFLECVQDMDHENMFWYRQDPGLGLRLIYFSYDVKMKEKGDIPEGYSVSREKKERFSLILESASTNQTSMYLCASGFDTYEQYFGPGTRLTVT.

This chain connects TRBV10-3 to TRBJ2-1, with 9 bases fitting TRBD2. The CDR3 runs to 14 residues. V was clipped by 10 bases and J by 9 bases; unmatched bases: 13. Germline V gene data show CDR1 as ENHRY and CDR2 as SYGVKD. The CDR3 loop is CATGSGGHSTEQFF. The CDR3 region has the DNA TGTGCCACCGGGAGCGGGGGGCACTCTACTGAGCAGTTCTTC.

This clonotype was seen more than once but under ten times. CDR3 sequence: CASSYSGTGGTEAFF. CDR3 DNA: TGTGCCAGCAGTTACTCTGGGACAGGGGGCACTGAAGCTTTCTTT. The chain combines TRBV6-2 or TRBV6-3 with TRBJ1-1, with 11 nucleotides matching TRBD1. The CDR3 loop spans 15 amino acids. V shed 0 bases and J 4 bases; nucleotides not matched to a gene: 1. Germline values: CDR1 MNHEY, CDR2 SVGEGT.

J is TRBJ2-7 and V is TRBV27; 7 nucleotides line up with TRBD1. Trimming took 0 bases from V and 4 from J; bases not matched to a gene: 6. CDR1 is MNHEY, CDR2 SMNVEV, per germline (reference sequence). CDR3 length: 15 residues. The CDR3 protein is CASSLSGTALYEQYF. CDR3 coding DNA: TGTGCCAGCAGTTTATCTGGGACAGCCTTGTACGAGCAGTACTTC.

This clonotype was detected a few times. V usage is TRBV6-6 and J usage is TRBJ2-7; perhaps TRBD2 as D (6 bases). V lost 4 bases and J 5 bases, leaving 18 bases between the germline ends. This CDR3 comprises 15 residues. Germline lookup yields CDR1 MNHNY and CDR2 SVGAGI (reference sequence). The CDR3 loop reads CASSSPGATGDEQYF. CDR3 bases: TGTGCCAGCAGTTCCCCCGGGGCCACGGGGGACGAGCAGTACTTC.

At least ten counts were recorded for this clonotype. The chain uses TRBV28 and TRBJ1-4; unclear D gene. There are 11 residues in the CDR3. CDR1 and CDR2 from the germline V gene are MDHEN and SYDVKM. Trimming stripped 5 bases from V and 6 bases from J, with 4 bases between. CDR3 amino acids: CASSHYEKLFF. The CDR3 coding sequence is TGTGCCAGCAGTCATTATGAAAAACTGTTTTTT.

As concerns this clonotype: This CDR3 fails to terminate in the conserved phenylalanine or tryptophan, so it likely reflects a read error. This chain uses TRBV29-1 with TRBJ1-1; D is uncertain. The CDR3 loop spans 13 amino acids. From germline, CDR1 is SQVTM and CDR2 ANQGSEA. Trimming cost V 7 bases and J 0 bases, with 12 bases left between them. Here the CDR3 reads CSGIEAMNTEAFY. The CDR3 region has the DNA TGCAGCGGTATAGAGGCCATGAACACTGAAGCTTTCTAT.

The rearrangement joins TRBV19 to TRBJ1-1; D is perhaps TRBD1 (6 bases). The length of the CDR3 is 13 residues. V lost 7 bases to trimming and J lost 3 bases, with 12 bases between them. Per the germline V gene, CDR1 is LNHDA and CDR2 is SQIVND (reference sequence). The CDR3 region has the DNA TGTGCCAGTACTAGGGGGACCGACACTGAAGCTTTCTTT. Encoded protein: CASTRGTDTEAFF.